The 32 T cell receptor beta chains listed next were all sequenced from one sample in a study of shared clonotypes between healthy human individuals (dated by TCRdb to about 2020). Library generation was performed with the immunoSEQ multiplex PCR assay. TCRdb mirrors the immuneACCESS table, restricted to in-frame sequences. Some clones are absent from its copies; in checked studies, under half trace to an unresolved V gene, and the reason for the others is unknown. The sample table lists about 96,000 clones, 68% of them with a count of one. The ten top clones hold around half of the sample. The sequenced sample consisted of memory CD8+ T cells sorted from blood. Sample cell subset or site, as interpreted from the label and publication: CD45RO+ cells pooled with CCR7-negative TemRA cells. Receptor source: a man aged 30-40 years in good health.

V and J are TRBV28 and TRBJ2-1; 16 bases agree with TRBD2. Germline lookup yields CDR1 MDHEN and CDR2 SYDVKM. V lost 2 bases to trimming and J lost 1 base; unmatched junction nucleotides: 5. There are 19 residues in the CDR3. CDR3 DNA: TGTGCCAGCAGTTTAGGTGGGACTAGCGGGAGGGCGTCCTACAATGAGCAGTTCTTC. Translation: CASSLGGTSGRASYNEQFF.

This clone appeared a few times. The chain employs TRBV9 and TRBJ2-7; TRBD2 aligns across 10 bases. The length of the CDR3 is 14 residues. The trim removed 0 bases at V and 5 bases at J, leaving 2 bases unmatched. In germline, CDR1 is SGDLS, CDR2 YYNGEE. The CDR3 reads CASSVAGTSDEQYF. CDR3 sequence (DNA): TGTGCCAGCAGCGTAGCCGGGACTAGCGACGAGCAGTACTTC.

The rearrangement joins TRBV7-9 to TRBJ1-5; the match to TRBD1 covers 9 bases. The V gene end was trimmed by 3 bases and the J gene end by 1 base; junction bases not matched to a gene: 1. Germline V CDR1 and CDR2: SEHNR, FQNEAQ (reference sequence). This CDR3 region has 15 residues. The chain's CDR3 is CASSFGQGSNQPQHF. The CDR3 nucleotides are TGTGCCAGCAGCTTCGGACAGGGGAGCAATCAGCCCCAGCATTTT.

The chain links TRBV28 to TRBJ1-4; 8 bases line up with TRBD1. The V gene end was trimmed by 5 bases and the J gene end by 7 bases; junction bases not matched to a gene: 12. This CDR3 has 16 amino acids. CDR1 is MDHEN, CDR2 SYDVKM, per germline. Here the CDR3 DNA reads TGTGCCAGCAGTCTAGAAGGACAGGGACTAGGTGAAAAACTGTTTTTT. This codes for CASSLEGQGLGEKLFF.

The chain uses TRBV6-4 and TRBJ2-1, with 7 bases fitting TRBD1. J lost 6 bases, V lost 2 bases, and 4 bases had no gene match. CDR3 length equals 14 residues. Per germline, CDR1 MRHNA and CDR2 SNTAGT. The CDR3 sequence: CASSDTAGGNEQFF. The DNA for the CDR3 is TGTGCCAGCAGTGACACGGCAGGGGGCAATGAGCAGTTCTTC.

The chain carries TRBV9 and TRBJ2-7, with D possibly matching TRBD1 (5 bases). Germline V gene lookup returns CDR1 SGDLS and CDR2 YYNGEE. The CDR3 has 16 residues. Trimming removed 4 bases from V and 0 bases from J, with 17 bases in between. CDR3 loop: CASSPKVTAHSYEQYF. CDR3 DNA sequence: TGTGCCAGCAGCCCTAAAGTGACAGCTCACTCCTACGAGCAGTACTTC.

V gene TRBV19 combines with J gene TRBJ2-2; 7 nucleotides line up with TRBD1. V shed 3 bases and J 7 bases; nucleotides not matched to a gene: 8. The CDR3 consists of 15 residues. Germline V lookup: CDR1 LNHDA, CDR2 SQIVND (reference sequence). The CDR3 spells CASSISSRTGGELFF. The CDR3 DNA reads TGTGCCAGTAGTATTTCCTCCCGGACAGGCGGGGAGCTGTTTTTT.

CDR3 in amino acids: CASSVAGYDQETQYF. In DNA form, the CDR3 reads TGTGCCAGCAGCGTAGCGGGGTATGATCAAGAGACCCAGTACTTC. The J gene is TRBJ2-5, the V gene TRBV9, with D perhaps matching TRBD2 (5 bases). Germline values: CDR1 SGDLS, CDR2 YYNGEE. V gave up 0 bases and J gave up 2 bases, with 11 bases separating them. This CDR3 comprises 15 residues.

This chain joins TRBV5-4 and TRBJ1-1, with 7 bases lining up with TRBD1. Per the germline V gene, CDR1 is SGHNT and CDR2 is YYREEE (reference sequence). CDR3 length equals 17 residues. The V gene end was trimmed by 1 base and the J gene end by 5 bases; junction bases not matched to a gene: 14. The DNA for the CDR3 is TGTGCCAGCAGCTTGCTTGCGGGCCGTAGACAGGGTACTGAAGCTTTCTTT. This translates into CASSLLAGRRQGTEAFF.

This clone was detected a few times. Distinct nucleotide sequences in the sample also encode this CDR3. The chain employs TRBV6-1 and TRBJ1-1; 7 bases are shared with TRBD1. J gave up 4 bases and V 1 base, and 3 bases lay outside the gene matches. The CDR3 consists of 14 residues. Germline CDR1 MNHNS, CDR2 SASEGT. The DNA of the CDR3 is TGTGCCAGCAGTGAAGTAGGGGGCGGCACTGAAGCTTTCTTT. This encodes CASSEVGGGTEAFF.

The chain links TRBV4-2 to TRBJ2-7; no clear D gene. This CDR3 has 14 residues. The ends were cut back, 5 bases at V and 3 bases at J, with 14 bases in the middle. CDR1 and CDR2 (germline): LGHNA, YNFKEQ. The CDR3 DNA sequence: TGTGCCAGCAGCTACCGGGTCAGCAACTACGAGCAGTACTTC. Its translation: CASSYRVSNYEQYF.

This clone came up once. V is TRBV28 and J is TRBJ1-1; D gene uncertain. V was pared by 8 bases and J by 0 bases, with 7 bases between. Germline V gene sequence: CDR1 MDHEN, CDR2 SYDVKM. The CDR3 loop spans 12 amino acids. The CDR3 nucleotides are TGTGCCAGCCGGAGAATGAACACTGAAGCTTTCTTT. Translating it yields CASRRMNTEAFF.

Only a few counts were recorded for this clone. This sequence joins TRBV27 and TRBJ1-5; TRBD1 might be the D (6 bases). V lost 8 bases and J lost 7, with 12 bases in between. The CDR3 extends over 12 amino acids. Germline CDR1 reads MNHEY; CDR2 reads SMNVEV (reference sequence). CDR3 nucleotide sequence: TGTGCCAGCGGAACAGGGATCCAGCCCCAGCATTTT. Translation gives CASGTGIQPQHF.

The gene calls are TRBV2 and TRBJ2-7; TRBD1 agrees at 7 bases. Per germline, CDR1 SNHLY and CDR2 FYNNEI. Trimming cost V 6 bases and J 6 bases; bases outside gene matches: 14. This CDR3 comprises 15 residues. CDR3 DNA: TGTGCCAGCAGCAGAAGGGGGCAAGCGCCGGGCGAGCAGTACTTC. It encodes CASSRRGQAPGEQYF.

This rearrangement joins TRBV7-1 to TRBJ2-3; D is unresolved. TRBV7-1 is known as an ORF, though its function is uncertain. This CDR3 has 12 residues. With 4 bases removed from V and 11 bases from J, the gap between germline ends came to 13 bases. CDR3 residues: CASSFPIDGQYF. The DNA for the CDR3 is TGTGCCAGCAGCTTCCCGATCGATGGGCAGTATTTT.

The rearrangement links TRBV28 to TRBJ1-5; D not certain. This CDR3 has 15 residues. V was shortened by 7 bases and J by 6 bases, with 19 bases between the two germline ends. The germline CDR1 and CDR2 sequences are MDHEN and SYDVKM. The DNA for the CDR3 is TGTGCCAGCATCCCGGGTGAGGTTTTCGGTCAGCCCCAGCATTTT. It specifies CASIPGEVFGQPQHF.

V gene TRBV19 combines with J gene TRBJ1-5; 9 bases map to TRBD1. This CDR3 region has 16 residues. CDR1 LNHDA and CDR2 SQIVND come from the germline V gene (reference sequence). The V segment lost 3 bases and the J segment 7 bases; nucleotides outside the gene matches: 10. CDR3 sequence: CASSMAPGTGSQPQHF. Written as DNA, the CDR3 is TGTGCCAGTAGTATGGCCCCCGGGACAGGGTCCCAGCCCCAGCATTTT. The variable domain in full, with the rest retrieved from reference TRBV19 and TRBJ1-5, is DGGITQSPKYLFRKEGQNVTLSCEQNLNHDAMYWYRQDPGQGLRLIYYSQIVNDFQKGDIAEGYSVSREKKESFPLTVTSAQKNPTAFYLCASSMAPGTGSQPQHFGDGTRLSIL.

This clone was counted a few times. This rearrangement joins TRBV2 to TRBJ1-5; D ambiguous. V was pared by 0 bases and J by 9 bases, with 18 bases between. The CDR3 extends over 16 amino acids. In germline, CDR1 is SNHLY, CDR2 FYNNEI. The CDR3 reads CASSEARLTPGRPQHF. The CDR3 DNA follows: TGTGCCAGCAGTGAAGCAAGGCTAACACCGGGAAGGCCCCAGCATTTT.

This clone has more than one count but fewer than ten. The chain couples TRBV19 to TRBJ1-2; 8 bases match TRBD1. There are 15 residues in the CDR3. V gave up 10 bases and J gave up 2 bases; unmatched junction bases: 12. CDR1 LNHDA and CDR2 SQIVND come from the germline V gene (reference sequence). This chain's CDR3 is CATRRGTGGNYGYTF. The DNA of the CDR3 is TGTGCCACCCGACGGGGAACAGGGGGGAACTATGGCTACACCTTC.

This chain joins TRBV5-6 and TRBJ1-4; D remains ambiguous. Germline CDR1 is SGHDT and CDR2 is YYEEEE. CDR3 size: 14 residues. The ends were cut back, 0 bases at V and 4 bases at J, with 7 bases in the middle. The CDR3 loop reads CASSLGLFNEKLFF. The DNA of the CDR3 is TGTGCCAGCAGCTTGGGACTCTTTAATGAAAAACTGTTTTTT.

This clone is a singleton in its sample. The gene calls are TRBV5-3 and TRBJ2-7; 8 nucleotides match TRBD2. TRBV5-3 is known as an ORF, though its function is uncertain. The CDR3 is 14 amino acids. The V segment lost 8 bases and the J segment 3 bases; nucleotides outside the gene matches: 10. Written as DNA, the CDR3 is TGTGCCAGCAGCCAAGATACTAGCGGCTACGAGCAGTACTTC. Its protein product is CASSQDTSGYEQYF.

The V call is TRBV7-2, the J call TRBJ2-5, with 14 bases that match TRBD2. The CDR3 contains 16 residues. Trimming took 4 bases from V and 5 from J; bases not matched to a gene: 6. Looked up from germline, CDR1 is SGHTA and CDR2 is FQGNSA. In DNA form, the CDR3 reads TGTGCCAGCAGCTACAGACTAGCGGGAGGGCCGGAGACCCAGTACTTC. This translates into CASSYRLAGGPETQYF.

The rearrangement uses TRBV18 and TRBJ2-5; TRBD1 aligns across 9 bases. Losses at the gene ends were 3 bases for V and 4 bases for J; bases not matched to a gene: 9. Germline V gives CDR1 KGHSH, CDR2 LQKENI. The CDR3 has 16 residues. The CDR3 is CASSPTGGPFGETQYF. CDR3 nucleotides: TGTGCCAGCTCACCGACAGGGGGACCCTTCGGAGAGACCCAGTACTTC.

CDR3: CAWSVVFTDTQYF. In DNA form, the CDR3 reads TGTGCCTGGAGTGTAGTATTCACAGATACGCAGTATTTT. This sequence joins TRBV30 and TRBJ2-3; D remains unclear. The germline V and J ends were trimmed by 0 bases and 2 bases, with 6 bases remaining between them. This CDR3 comprises 13 residues. Per germline, CDR1 GTSNPN and CDR2 SVGIG (reference sequence).

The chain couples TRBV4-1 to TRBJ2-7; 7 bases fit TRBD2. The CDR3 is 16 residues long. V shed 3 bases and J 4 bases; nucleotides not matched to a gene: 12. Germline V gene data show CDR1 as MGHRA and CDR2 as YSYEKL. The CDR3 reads CASSQSAGGRIYEQYF. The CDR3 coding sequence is TGCGCCAGCAGCCAGTCCGCTGGCGGGAGAATTTACGAGCAGTACTTC.

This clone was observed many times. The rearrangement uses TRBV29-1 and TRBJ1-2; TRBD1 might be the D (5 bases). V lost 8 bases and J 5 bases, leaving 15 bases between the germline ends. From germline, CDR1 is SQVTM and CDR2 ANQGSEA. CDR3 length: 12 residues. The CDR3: CSMTGTEYGYTF. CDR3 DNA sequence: TGCAGCATGACCGGGACGGAATATGGCTACACCTTC.

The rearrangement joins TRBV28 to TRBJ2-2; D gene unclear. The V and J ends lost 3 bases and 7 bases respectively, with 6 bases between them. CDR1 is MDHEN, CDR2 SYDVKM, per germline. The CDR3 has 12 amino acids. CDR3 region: CASSLDHGELFF. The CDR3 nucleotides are TGTGCCAGCAGTTTGGACCACGGGGAGCTGTTTTTT.

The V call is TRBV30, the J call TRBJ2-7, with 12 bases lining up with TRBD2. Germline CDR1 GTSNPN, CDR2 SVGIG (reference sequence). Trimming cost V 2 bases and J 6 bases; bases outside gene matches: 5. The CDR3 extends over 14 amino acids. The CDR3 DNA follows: TGTGCCTGGAGTTCGACTAGCGGGAGTAGCGAGCAGTACTTC. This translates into CAWSSTSGSSEQYF.

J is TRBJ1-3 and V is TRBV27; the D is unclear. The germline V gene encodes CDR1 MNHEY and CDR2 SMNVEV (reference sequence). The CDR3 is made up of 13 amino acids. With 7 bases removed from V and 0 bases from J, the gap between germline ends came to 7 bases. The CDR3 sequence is CASKRHSGNTIYF. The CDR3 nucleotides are TGTGCCAGCAAACGGCACTCTGGAAACACCATATATTTT.

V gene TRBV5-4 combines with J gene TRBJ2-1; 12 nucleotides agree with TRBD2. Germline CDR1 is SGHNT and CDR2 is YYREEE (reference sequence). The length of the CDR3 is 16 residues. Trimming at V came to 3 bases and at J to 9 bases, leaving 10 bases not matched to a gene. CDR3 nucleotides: TGTGCCAGCAGCTCGGCGACTAGCGGGAGCCAGGGTGAGCAGTTCTTC. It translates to CASSSATSGSQGEQFF.

CDR3 residues: CASSQVDETEAFF. The CDR3 DNA sequence: TGTGCCAGCAGCCAAGTGGACGAAACTGAAGCTTTCTTT. The chain uses TRBV14 and TRBJ1-1; no firm D call. This CDR3 comprises 13 residues. Germline values: CDR1 SGHDN, CDR2 FVKESK. The V gene lost 1 base and the J gene lost 5 bases, with 8 bases spanning the gap.

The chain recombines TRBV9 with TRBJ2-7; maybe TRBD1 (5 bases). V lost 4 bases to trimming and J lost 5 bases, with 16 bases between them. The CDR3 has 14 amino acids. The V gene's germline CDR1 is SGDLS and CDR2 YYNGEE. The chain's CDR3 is CASSPSREYHEQYF. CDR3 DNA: TGTGCCAGCAGCCCCTCCAGGGAATACCACGAGCAGTACTTC.